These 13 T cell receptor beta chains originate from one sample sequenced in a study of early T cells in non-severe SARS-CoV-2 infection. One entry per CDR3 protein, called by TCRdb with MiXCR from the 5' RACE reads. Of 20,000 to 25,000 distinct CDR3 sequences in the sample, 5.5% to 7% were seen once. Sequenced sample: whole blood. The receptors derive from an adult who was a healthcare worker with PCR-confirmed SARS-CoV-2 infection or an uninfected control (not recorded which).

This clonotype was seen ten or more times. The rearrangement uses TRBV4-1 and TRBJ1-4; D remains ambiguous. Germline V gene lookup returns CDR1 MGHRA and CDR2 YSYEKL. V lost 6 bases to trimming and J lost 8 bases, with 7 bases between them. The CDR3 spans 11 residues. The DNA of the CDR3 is TGCGCCAGCAGGGGCTCCGAAAAACTGTTTTTT. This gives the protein CASRGSEKLFF.

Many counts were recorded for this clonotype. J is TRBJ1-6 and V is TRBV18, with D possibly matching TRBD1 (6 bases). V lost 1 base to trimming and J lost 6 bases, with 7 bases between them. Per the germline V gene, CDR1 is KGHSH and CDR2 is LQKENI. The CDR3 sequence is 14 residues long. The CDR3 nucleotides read TGTGCCAGCTCACCACAGGACAGTAATTCACCCCTCCACTTT. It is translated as CASSPQDSNSPLHF.

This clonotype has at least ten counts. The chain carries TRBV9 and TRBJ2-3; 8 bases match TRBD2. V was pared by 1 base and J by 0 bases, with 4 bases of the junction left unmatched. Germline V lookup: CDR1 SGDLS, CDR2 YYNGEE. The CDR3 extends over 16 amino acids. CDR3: CASSVRRGVSTDTQYF. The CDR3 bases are TGTGCCAGCAGCGTAAGGCGGGGGGTCAGCACAGATACGCAGTATTTT.

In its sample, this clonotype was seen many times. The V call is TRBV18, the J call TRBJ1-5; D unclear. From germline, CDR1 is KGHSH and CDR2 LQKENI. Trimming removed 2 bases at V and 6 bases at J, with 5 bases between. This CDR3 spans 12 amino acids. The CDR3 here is CASSPGIQPQHF. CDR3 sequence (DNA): TGTGCCAGCTCACCAGGTATTCAGCCCCAGCATTTT. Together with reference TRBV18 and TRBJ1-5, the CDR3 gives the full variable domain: NAGVMQNPRHLVRRRGQEARLRCSPMKGHSHVYWYRQLPEEGLKFMVYLQKENIIDESGMPKERFSAEFPKEGPSILRIQQVVRGDSAAYFCASSPGIQPQHFGDGTRLSIL.

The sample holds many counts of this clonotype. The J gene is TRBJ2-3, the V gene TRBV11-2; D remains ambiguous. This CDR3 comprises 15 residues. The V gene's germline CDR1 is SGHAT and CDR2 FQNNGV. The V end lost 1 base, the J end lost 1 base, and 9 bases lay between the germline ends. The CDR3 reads CASSLGAPGTDTQYF. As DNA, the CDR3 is TGTGCCAGCAGCTTAGGCGCCCCTGGCACAGATACGCAGTATTTT.

CDR3 residues: CSVASGGSTDTQYF. Written as DNA, the CDR3 is TGCAGCGTTGCTAGCGGGGGAAGCACAGATACGCAGTATTTT. V usage is TRBV29-1 and J usage is TRBJ2-3; 10 nucleotides match TRBD2. CDR3 length: 14 amino acids. CDR1 is SQVTM, CDR2 ANQGSEA, per germline. V trimming: 4 bases; J trimming: 0 bases; junction bases outside the gene matches: 1.

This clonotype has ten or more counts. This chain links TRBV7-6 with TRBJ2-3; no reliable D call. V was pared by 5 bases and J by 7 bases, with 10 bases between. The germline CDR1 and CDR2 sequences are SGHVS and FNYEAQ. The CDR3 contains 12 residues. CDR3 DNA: TGTGCCAGCAGCCCCTTAGGGCATACGCAGTATTTT. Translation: CASSPLGHTQYF.

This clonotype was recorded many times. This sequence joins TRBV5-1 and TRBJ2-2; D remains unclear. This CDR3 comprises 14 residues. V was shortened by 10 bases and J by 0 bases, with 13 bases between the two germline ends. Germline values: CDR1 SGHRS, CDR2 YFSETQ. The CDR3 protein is CAVREAPNTGELFF. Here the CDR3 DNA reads TGCGCCGTCCGCGAGGCCCCGAACACCGGGGAGCTGTTTTTT. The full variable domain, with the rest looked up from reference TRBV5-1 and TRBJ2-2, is KAGVTQTPRYLIKTRGQQVTLSCSPISGHRSVSWYQQTPGQGLQFLFEYFSETQRNKGNFPGRFSGRQFSNSRSEMNVSTLELGDSALYLCAVREAPNTGELFFGEGSRLTVL.

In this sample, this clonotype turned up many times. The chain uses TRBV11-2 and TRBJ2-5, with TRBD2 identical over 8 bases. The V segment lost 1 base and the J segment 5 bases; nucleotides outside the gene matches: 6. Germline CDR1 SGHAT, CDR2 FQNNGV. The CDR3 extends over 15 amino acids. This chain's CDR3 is CASSLVPRGAETQYF. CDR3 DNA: TGTGCCAGCAGCTTAGTTCCGCGGGGGGCCGAGACCCAGTACTTC.

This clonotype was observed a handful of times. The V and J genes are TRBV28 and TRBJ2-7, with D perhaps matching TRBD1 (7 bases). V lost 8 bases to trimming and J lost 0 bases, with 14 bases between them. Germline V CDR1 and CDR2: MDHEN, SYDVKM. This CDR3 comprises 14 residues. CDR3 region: CASFGGQSSYEQYF. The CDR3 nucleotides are TGTGCCAGCTTCGGGGGACAGAGCTCCTACGAGCAGTACTTC.

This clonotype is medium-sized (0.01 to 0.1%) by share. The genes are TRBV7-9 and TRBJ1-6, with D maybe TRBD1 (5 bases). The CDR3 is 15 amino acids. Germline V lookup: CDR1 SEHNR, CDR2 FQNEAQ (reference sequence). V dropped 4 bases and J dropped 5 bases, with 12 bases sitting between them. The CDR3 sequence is CASSSYRSHNSPLHF. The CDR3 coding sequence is TGTGCCAGCAGCTCCTACAGGTCCCATAATTCACCCCTCCACTTT.

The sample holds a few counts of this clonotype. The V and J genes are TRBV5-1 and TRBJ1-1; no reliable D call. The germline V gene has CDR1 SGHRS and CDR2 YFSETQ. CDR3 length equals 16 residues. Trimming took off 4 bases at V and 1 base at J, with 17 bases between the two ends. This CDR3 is CASSPLRRTKNTEAFF. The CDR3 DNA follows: TGCGCCAGCAGCCCCCTCCGACGGACTAAGAACACTGAAGCTTTCTTT.

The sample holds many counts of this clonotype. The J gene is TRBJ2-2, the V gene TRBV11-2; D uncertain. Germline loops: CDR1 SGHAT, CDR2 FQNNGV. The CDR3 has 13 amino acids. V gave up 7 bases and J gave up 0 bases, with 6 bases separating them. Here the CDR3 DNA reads TGTGCCAGCACGGGTTCGAACACCGGGGAGCTGTTTTTT. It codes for CASTGSNTGELFF. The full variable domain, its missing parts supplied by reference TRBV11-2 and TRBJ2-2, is EAGVAQSPRYKIIEKRQSVAFWCNPISGHATLYWYQQILGQGPKLLIQFQNNGVVDDSQLPKDRFSAERLKGVDSTLKIQPAKLEDSAVYLCASTGSNTGELFFGEGSRLTVL.